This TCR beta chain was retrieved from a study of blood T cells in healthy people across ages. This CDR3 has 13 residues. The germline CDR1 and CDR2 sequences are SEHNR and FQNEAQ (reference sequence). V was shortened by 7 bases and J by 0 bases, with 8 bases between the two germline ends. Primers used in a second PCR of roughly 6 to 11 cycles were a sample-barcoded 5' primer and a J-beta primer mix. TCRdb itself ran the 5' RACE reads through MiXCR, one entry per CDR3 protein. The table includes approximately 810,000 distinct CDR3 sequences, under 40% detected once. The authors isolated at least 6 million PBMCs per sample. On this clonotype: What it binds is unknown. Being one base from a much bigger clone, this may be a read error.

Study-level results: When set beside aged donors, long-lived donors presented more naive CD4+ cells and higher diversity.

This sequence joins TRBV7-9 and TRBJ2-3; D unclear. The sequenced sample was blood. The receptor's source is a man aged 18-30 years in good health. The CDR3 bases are TGTGCCAGCAATGGGCGTAGCACAGATACGCAGTATTTT. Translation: CASNGRSTDTQYF.